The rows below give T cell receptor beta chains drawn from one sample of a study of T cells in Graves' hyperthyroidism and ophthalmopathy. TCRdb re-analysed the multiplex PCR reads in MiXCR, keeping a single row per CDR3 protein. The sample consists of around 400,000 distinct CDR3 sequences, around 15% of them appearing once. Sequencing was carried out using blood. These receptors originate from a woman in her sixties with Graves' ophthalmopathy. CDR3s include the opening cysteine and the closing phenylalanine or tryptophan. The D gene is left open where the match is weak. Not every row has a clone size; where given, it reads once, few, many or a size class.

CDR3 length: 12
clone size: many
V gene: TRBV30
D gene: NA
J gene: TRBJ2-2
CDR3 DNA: TGTGCCTGGGGAGAGGGCACCGGGGAGCTGTTTTTT
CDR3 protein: CAWGEGTGELFF

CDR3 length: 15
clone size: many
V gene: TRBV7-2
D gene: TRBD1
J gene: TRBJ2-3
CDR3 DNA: TGTGCCAGCGCCCGGTTAGGGGGCGGCACAGATACGCAGTATTTT
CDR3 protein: CASARLGGGTDTQYF

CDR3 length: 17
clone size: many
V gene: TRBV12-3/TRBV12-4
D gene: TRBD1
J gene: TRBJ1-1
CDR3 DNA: TGTGCCAGCAGTTTAGCGGGATTAGGGACAGTCAACACTGAAGCTTTCTTT
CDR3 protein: CASSLAGLGTVNTEAFF

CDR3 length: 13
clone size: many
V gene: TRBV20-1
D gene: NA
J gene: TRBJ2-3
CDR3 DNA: TGCAGTGCTAGACGTGGGAGCACAGATACGCAGTATTTT
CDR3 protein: CSARRGSTDTQYF

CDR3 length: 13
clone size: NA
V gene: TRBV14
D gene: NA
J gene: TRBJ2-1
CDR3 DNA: TGTGCCAGCAGCCAATTAAGTTACAATGAGCAGTTCTTC
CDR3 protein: CASSQLSYNEQFF

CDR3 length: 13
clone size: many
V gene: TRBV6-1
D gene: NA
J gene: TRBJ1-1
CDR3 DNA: TGTGCCAGCAGTTGGGTAGGGGGCACTGAAGCTTTCTTT
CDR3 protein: CASSWVGGTEAFF

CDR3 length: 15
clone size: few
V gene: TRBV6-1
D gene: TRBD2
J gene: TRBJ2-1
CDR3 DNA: TGTGCCAGCAGCGGGGGAGCGGGATATTACAATGAGCAGTTCTTC
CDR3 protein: CASSGGAGYYNEQFF

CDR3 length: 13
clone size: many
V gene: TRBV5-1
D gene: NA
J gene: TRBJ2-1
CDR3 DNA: TGCGCCAGCAGCTTAGTAGGGAACAATGAGCAGTTCTTC
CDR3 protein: CASSLVGNNEQFF

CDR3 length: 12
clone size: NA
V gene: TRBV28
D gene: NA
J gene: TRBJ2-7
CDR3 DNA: TGTGCCAGCAGTATAGGGCAGTACGAGCAGTACTTC
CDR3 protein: CASSIGQYEQYF

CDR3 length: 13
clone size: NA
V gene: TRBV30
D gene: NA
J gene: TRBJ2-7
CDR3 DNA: TGTGCCTGCCCTGGGACGGTCCCGGGAGAGCAGTACTTC
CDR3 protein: CACPGTVPGEQYF

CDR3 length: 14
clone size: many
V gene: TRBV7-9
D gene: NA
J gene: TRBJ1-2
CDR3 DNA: TGTGCCAGCAGCTTAGCGGGGGCTGACTATGGCTACACCTTC
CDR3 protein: CASSLAGADYGYTF

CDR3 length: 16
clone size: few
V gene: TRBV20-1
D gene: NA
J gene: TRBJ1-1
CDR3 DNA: TGCAGTGCTAGAGAGGTCCGGGGGTTAGCGAACACTGAAGCTTTCTTT
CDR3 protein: CSAREVRGLANTEAFF

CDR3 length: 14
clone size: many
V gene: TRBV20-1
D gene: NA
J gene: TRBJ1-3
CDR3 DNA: TGCAGTGCTAGAGAGGGGCCCTCTGGAAACACCATATATTTT
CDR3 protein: CSAREGPSGNTIYF

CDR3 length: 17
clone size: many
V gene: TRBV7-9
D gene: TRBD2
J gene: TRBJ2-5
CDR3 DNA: TGTGCCAGCAGCTCCGGAGTGGTAGCGGGAGGGCCGGAGACCCAGTACTTC
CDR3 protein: CASSSGVVAGGPETQYF

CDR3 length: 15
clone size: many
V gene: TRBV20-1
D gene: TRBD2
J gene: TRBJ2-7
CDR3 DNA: TGCAGTGCTAGAGGGGTCCTAGCGGGACCCTACGAGCAGTACTTC
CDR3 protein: CSARGVLAGPYEQYF

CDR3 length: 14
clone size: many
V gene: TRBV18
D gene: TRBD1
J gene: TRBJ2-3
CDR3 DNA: TGTGCCAGCTCACCGGGACAGTCCACAGATACGCAGTATTTT
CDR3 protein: CASSPGQSTDTQYF

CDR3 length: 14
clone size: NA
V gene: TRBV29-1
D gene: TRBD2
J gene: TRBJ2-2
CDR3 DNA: TGCAGCGTTGGTGCGGGAGCGGGCGCCGGGGAGCTGTTTTTT
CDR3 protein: CSVGAGAGAGELFF

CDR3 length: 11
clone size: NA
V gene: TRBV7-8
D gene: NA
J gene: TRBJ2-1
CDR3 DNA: TGTGCCAGCACTCGCGGAAGTGAGCAGTTCTTC
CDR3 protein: CASTRGSEQFF

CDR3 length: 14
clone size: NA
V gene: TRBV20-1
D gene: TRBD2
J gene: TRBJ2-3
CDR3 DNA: TGCAGTGCTAGTTTAGCGGGACCCGCGGATACGCAGTATTTT
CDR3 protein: CSASLAGPADTQYF

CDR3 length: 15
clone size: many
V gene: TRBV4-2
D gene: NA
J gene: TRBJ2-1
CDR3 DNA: TGTGCCAGCAGCCAAGTAGCGGACCGCTACAATGAGCAGTTCTTC
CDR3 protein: CASSQVADRYNEQFF

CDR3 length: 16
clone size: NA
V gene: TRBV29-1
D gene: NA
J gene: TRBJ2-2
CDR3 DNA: TGCAGCGTTGTCGCGGGGTTAACCGCGAACACCGGGGAGCTGTTTTTT
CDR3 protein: CSVVAGLTANTGELFF

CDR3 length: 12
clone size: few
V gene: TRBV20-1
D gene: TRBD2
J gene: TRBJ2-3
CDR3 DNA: TGCAGTGTTCCGGGAGGGGGTGATACGCAGTATTTT
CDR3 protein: CSVPGGGDTQYF

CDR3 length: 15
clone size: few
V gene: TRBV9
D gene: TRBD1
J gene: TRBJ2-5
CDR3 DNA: TGTGCCAGCAGCGCCTCGGGACAGGGAGGAGAGACCCAGTACTTC
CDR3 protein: CASSASGQGGETQYF

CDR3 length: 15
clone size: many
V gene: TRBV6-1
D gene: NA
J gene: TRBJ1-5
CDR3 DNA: TGTGCCAGCAGTTACAACAGATATAGCAATCAGCCCCAGCATTTT
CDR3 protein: CASSYNRYSNQPQHF

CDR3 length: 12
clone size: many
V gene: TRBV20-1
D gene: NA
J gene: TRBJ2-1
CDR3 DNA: TGCAGTGCTAGCCAGGACTACAATGAGCAGTTCTTC
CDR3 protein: CSASQDYNEQFF

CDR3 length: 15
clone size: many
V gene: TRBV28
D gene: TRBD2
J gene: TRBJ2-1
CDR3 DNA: TGTGCCAGCAGTGATAGCGGGAGGGCAAACGATGAGCAGTTCTTC
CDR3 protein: CASSDSGRANDEQFF

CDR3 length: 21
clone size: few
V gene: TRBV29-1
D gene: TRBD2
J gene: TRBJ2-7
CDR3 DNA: TGCAGCGTTACTTTAATACCGACCCGGACTAGCGGGAGGGCCTTTACCTACGAGCAGTACTTC
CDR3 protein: CSVTLIPTRTSGRAFTYEQYF

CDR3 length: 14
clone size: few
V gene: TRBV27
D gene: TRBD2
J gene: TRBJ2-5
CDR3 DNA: TGTGCCAGCAGTATTAGCGGGAGGACGGAGACCCAGTACTTC
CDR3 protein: CASSISGRTETQYF

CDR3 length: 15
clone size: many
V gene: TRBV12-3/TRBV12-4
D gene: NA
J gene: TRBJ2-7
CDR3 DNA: TGTGCCAGCAGCCTGGAAGGGGGACGGACCTACGAGCAGTACTTC
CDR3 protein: CASSLEGGRTYEQYF

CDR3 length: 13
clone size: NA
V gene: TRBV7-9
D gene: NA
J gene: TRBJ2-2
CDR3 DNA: TGTGCCAGCAGCTTAGCCAGGCTCGGGGGACTGTTTTTT
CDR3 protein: CASSLARLGGLFF

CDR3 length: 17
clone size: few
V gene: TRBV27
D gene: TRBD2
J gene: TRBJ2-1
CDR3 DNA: TGTGCCAGCATTCTTAGGCTAGCGGGTACCATTGCCAATGAGCAGTTCTTC
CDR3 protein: CASILRLAGTIANEQFF

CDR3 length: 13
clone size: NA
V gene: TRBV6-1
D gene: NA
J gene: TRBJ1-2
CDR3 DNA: TGTGCCAGCAAAGTGGGAGGGACGAATGGCTACACCTTC
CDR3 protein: CASKVGGTNGYTF

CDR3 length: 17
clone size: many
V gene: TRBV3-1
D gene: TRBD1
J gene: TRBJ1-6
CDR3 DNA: TGTGCCAGCAGCCAAGAGCCGGGACAGGGCCTTAATTCACCCCTCCACTTT
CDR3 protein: CASSQEPGQGLNSPLHF

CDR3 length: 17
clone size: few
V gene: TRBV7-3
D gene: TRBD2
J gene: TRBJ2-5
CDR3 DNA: TGTGCCAGCAGCTTAACGGCCCCTACGGGAGGCCAAGAGACCCAGTACTTC
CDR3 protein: CASSLTAPTGGQETQYF

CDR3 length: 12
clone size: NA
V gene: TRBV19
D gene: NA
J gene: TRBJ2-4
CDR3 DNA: TGTGCCAGTAGTATAGAGAGAAACATTCAGTACTTC
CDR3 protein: CASSIERNIQYF

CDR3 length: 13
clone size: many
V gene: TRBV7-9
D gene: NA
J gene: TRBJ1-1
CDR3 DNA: TGTGCCAGCAGCTGGACTCAAAAGGGGCGAGCTTTCTTT
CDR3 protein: CASSWTQKGRAFF

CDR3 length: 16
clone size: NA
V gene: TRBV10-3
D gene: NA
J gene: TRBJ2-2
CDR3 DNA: TGTGCCATCAGTCCAGCCGGGACTTCGAACACCGGGGAGCTGTTTTTT
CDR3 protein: CAISPAGTSNTGELFF

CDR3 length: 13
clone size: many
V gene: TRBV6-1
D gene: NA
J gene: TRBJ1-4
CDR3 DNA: TGTGCCAGCAGTCCCTGGACTGATGAAAAACTGTTTTTT
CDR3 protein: CASSPWTDEKLFF

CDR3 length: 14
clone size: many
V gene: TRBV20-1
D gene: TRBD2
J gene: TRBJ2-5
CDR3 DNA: TGCAGTGCCCCGGGGGGGCCCTTGGAAGAGACCCAGTACTTC
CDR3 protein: CSAPGGPLEETQYF

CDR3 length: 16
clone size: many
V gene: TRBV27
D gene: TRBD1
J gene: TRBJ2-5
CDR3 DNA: TGTGCCAGCAGTCCACCCCCAAGACAGGGTTGGGAGACCCAGTACTTC
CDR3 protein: CASSPPPRQGWETQYF

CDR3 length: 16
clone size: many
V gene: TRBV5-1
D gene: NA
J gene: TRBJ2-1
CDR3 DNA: TGCGCCAGCAGCTTGGACGAGGGGCATACCTACAATGAGCAGTTCTTC
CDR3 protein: CASSLDEGHTYNEQFF

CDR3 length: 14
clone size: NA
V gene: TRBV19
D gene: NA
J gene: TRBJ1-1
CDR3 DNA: TGTGCCAGTAGTATGGGGGACGGGAACACTGAAGCTTTCTTT
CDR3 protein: CASSMGDGNTEAFF

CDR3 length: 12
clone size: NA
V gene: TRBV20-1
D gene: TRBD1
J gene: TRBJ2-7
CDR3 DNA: TGCAGTCGGGGACAGGGATCCTACGAGCAGTACTTC
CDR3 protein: CSRGQGSYEQYF

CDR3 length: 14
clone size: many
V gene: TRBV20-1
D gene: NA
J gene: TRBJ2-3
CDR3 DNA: TGCTTTTCGGCGGGACCTACTAGCACAGATACGCAGTATTTT
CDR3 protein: CFSAGPTSTDTQYF

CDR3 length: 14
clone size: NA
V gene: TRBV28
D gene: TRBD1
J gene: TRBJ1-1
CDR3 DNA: TGTGCCAGCAGTAAGAGGACAGGGGCCACTGAAGCTTTCTTT
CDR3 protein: CASSKRTGATEAFF

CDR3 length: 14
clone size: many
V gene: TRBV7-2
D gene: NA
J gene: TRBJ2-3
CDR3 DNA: TGTGCCAGCAGCTTAGATGCAGGGACAGATACGCAGTATTTT
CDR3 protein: CASSLDAGTDTQYF

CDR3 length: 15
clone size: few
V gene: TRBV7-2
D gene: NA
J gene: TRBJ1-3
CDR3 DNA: TGTGCCAGCAGCTTAATGGCCAGCTCTGGAAACACCATATATTTT
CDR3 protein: CASSLMASSGNTIYF

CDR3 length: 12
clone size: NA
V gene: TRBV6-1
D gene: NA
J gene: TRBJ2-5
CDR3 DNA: TGTGCCAGCAGTAGCCCCGCGAAGACCCAGTACTTC
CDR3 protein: CASSSPAKTQYF

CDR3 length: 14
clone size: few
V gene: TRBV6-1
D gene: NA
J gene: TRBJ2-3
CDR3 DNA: TGTGCCAGCAGGGCTCAACCGTCGACAGATACGCAGTATTTT
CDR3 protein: CASRAQPSTDTQYF

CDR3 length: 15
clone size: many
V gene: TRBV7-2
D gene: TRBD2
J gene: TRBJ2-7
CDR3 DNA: TGTGCCAGCAGCCCCCGCGGCGGGAGATTCTACGAGCAGTACTTC
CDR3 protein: CASSPRGGRFYEQYF

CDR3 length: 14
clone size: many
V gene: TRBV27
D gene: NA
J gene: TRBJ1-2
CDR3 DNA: TGTGCCAGCAGTTTATACGGGGTGGGCTATGGCTACACCTTC
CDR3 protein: CASSLYGVGYGYTF

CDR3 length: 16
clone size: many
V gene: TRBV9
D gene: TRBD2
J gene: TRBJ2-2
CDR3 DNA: TGTGCCAGCAGCGTAGCGGGAGGTTCGAACACCGGGGAGCTGTTTTTT
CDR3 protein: CASSVAGGSNTGELFF